These T cell receptor beta chains were read from a single sample in a study of control samples from healthy donors and cancer patients. Here immunoSEQ multiplex PCR was the method, and the copy in TCRdb shows in-frame clones only, minus some. The sample has some 54,000 clones; approximately 95% are singletons. The sample comprised blood. These receptors originate from a young woman in good health. CDR3s include the opening cysteine and the closing phenylalanine or tryptophan. The D gene is left open where the match is weak. Clone size is shown for a subset of rows, as once, few, many or a class of expanded clone.

V gene,D gene,clone size,J gene,CDR3 DNA,CDR3 protein
TRBV2,NA,NA,TRBJ1-2,TGTGCCAGCAGTGAAGTTGTGGGGCAGGGGCTTGGTGGCTACACCTTC,CASSEVVGQGLGGYTF
TRBV5-1,NA,NA,TRBJ2-1,TGCGCCAGCAGCTCAACGGGGCGGGAGCAGTTCTTC,CASSSTGREQFF
TRBV12-3/TRBV12-4,NA,NA,TRBJ2-1,TGTGCCAGCAGGGATAGAAATGAGCAGTTCTTC,CASRDRNEQFF
TRBV6-5,NA,NA,TRBJ1-5,TGTGCCAGCGGGGTGGACTTCAATCAGCCCCAGCATTTT,CASGVDFNQPQHF
TRBV6-5,NA,NA,TRBJ1-6,TGTGCCAGCAGAGACTGGGGTTCACCCCTCCACTTT,CASRDWGSPLHF
TRBV20-1,TRBD1,NA,TRBJ1-6,TGCAGTGCTAGTTGGCAGGGGGATTCACCCCTCCACTTT,CSASWQGDSPLHF
TRBV28,TRBD1,NA,TRBJ2-1,TGTGCCAGCAGTCCTGCTTTGGGACAGGGACCTCATGAGCAGTTCTTC,CASSPALGQGPHEQFF
TRBV20-1,NA,once,TRBJ2-1,TGCAGTGCCCCCCTATTGGATGAGCAGTTCTTC,CSAPLLDEQFF
TRBV19,NA,NA,TRBJ2-2,TGTGCCAGTAAACAGGGATTGTCGGCCGGGGAGCTGTTTTTT,CASKQGLSAGELFF
TRBV30,TRBD2,NA,TRBJ2-1,TGTGCCTGGAGTGGACCGACTAGCGGAGAGGTGAATGAGCAGTTCTTC,CAWSGPTSGEVNEQFF
TRBV24-1,TRBD1,NA,TRBJ2-3,TGTGCCACCAGTGATTTCGGGACAGGGGCAGATACGCAGTATTTT,CATSDFGTGADTQYF
TRBV28,TRBD1,NA,TRBJ1-1,TGTGCCAGCAGCGCCGGGACAGGGTTGAACACTGAAGCTTTCTTT,CASSAGTGLNTEAFF
TRBV20-1,TRBD2,NA,TRBJ2-1,TGCAGTGCTAGTTACGAGCGGGGTTACAATGAGCAGTTCTTC,CSASYERGYNEQFF
TRBV6-5,NA,NA,TRBJ2-7,TGTGCCAGCAGTTACTCCCCCGCCGACAGCAAGCAGTACTTC,CASSYSPADSKQYF
TRBV9,NA,NA,TRBJ2-7,TGTGCCAGCAGCGGACACAGCTACGAGCAGTACTTC,CASSGHSYEQYF
TRBV28,NA,NA,TRBJ2-3,TGTGCCAGCAGTAAGGGCCCGAGGGTACCGTATTTT,CASSKGPRVPYF
TRBV5-1,NA,NA,TRBJ1-2,TGCGCCAGCAGCTCGGACATTTCCTATGGCTACACCTTC,CASSSDISYGYTF
TRBV12-3/TRBV12-4,NA,NA,TRBJ1-2,TGTGCCAGCAGTCCGGGTGGTCCCTATGGCTACACCTTC,CASSPGGPYGYTF
TRBV7-9,NA,once,TRBJ1-6,TGTGCCAGCAGCTTAGATTCGGAGAATTCACCCCTCCACTTT,CASSLDSENSPLHF
TRBV7-9,NA,NA,TRBJ1-2,TGTGCCAGCAGCCCGGGCAATGGGGGTTTGTATGGCTACACCTTC,CASSPGNGGLYGYTF
TRBV5-1,NA,NA,TRBJ2-5,TGCGCCAGCAGCTTTGACGAGACCCAGTACTTC,CASSFDETQYF
TRBV4-1,TRBD1,NA,TRBJ1-1,TGCGCCAGCAGCCAAGGACAGGGTGCCACTGAAGCTTTCTTT,CASSQGQGATEAFF
TRBV30,TRBD2,NA,TRBJ2-7,TGTGCCTGGAGTCCGGGACTAGCGGGAAACGAGCAGTACTTC,CAWSPGLAGNEQYF
TRBV7-9,TRBD2,NA,TRBJ2-1,TGTGCCAGCAGCCGGGGACTAGCGGGAGTTTACAATGAGCAGTTCTTC,CASSRGLAGVYNEQFF
TRBV4-1,NA,NA,TRBJ2-3,TGCGCCAGCAGCCAATCAGAGTTACGGCCCACAGATACGCAGTATTTT,CASSQSELRPTDTQYF
TRBV7-9,TRBD1,NA,TRBJ2-7,TGTGCCAGCAGTTGGGACAGGGGGTCCGAGCAGTACTTC,CASSWDRGSEQYF
TRBV6-5,NA,NA,TRBJ2-3,TGTGCCAGCAGTTACGCAGCGGCTAGCACAGATACGCAGTATTTT,CASSYAAASTDTQYF
TRBV7-9,TRBD2,NA,TRBJ2-1,TGTGCCAGCAGTCCTCCGGGACTAGCGGTTTATGAGCAGTTCTTC,CASSPPGLAVYEQFF
TRBV27,TRBD1,once,TRBJ2-7,TGTGCCAGCAGTTTGTCACAGGGGGGCGAGCAGTACTTC,CASSLSQGGEQYF
TRBV11-2,TRBD1,NA,TRBJ2-5,TGTGCCAGCAGCGGGACAGGGGTCGAAGAGACCCAGTACTTC,CASSGTGVEETQYF
TRBV5-1,NA,NA,TRBJ2-5,TGCGCCAGCAGCGCATCCCCCCTAGGGGGGGAGACCCAGTACTTC,CASSASPLGGETQYF
TRBV28,NA,NA,TRBJ2-7,TGTGCCAGCAAGTATAGCGCCTCAGCCTACGAGCAGTACTTC,CASKYSASAYEQYF
TRBV5-4,TRBD1,NA,TRBJ2-3,TGTGCCAGCAGCTTGGTGACAGGGGGTCCAGATACGCAGTATTTT,CASSLVTGGPDTQYF
TRBV4-1,NA,NA,TRBJ2-5,TGCGCCAGCAGCCAAGAGGCCACCGGAGAGACCCAGTACTTC,CASSQEATGETQYF
TRBV30,NA,NA,TRBJ2-1,TGTGCCTGGAGTGCCGGGGTCAACAATGAGCAGTTCTTC,CAWSAGVNNEQFF
TRBV19,NA,NA,TRBJ1-4,TGTGCCAGGGCCGCTGAAAAACTGTTTTTT,CARAAEKLFF
TRBV2,NA,NA,TRBJ2-3,TGTGCCAGCAGTGAGGTGCCCGCTAGCACAGATACGCAGTATTTT,CASSEVPASTDTQYF
TRBV11-2,TRBD2,NA,TRBJ2-7,TGTGCCAGCACCCTTCTGGGACTAGCGGGAGCAAGCGAGCAGTACTTC,CASTLLGLAGASEQYF
TRBV18,NA,NA,TRBJ1-2,TGTGCCAGCTCACAAGACAGGAGCTATGGCTACACCTTC,CASSQDRSYGYTF
TRBV3-1/TRBV3-2,NA,NA,TRBJ2-7,TGTGCCAGCAGCCACCTAGCAGACTACGAGCAGTACTTC,CASSHLADYEQYF
TRBV28,NA,NA,TRBJ1-1,TGTGCCAGCAGTCCTTGGGGAAACACTGAAGCTTTCTTT,CASSPWGNTEAFF
TRBV28,NA,NA,TRBJ1-2,TGTGCCAGCAGTTTCAGTGTTGGCTACACCTTC,CASSFSVGYTF
TRBV28,NA,NA,TRBJ2-5,TGTGCCAGCAGTTTATTAGGTCGGATGGAGACCCAGTACTTC,CASSLLGRMETQYF
TRBV4-2,TRBD2,few,TRBJ2-1,TGTGCCAGCAGCCATCTGGCTAGCGGGAGGAAGGATGAGCAGTTCTTC,CASSHLASGRKDEQFF
TRBV27,TRBD2,medium-sized,TRBJ2-3,TGTGCCAGCAGTTCGCGACTAGCGGGAGGGACAGATACGCAGTATTTT,CASSSRLAGGTDTQYF
TRBV24-1,NA,NA,TRBJ1-1,TGTGCCACCAGGGGGGTGGGAACTGAAGCTTTCTTT,CATRGVGTEAFF
TRBV6-5,NA,few,TRBJ1-5,TGTGCCAGCAGTTACTCGAAGGGGCAGCCCCAGCATTTT,CASSYSKGQPQHF
TRBV30,TRBD2,NA,TRBJ2-3,TGTGCCTGGAGTGTTCAAGCGGGAGCAGATACGCAGTATTTT,CAWSVQAGADTQYF
TRBV19,NA,NA,TRBJ2-2,TGTGCCAGTAGTATGAGTCTACGGGGCACCGGGGAGCTGTTTTTT,CASSMSLRGTGELFF
TRBV14,NA,NA,TRBJ1-5,TGTGCCAGCAGCAAGGATAGCAATCAGCCCCAGCATTTT,CASSKDSNQPQHF
TRBV6-1,NA,NA,TRBJ2-6,TGTGCCAGCAGTGAATGGTTAGGGTCTTCTGGGGCCAACGTCCTGACTTTC,CASSEWLGSSGANVLTF
TRBV5-8,NA,NA,TRBJ2-1,TGTGCCAGCAGCTTGGGGGCCTGGGAAGCACTGGGGAATGAGCAGTTCTTC,CASSLGAWEALGNEQFF
TRBV14,NA,NA,TRBJ2-5,TGTGCCAGCAGCCAAGATCGGACCATCCAGCACTTC,CASSQDRTIQHF
TRBV6-5,TRBD1,NA,TRBJ2-5,TGTGCCAGCAGATCAGGGGGCGAGGAGACCCAGTACTTC,CASRSGGEETQYF